The clone carrying this T cell receptor beta chain came up a few times. What it recognizes is unknown. Germline V gene sequence: CDR1 SGHDN, CDR2 FVKESK. The CDR3 loop spans 15 amino acids. Trimming cost V 0 bases and J 7 bases, with 16 bases left between them. These data are taken from a study of cytomegalovirus exposure and HLA in healthy donors. The study's findings and limits: Testing in vitro showed a few CMV-associated chains specific for CMV antigens. Prediction of most subjects' HLA-A and HLA-B alleles by TCR beta sequences was reportedly accurate. Earlier analysis found most TCR beta V segments productive about 87% or about 30% of the time.

Primers included in the PCR were 60 Vbeta and 13 Jbeta primers. Clones were read by immunoSEQ multiplex PCR, and TCRdb kept only the in-frame ones, dropping some. The top ten clones hold 0.71% of a sample with fewer than 250,000 clones, over 80% of them seen once. The source of this sequence is a boy aged 2 to 9 in good health and CMV-seronegative. This chain joins TRBV14 and TRBJ2-7; TRBD1 might be the D (5 bases). Sequencing was carried out using PBMCs. The CDR3 protein is CASSQEGRVVGEQYF. The DNA for the CDR3 is TGTGCCAGCAGCCAAGAGGGCAGGGTAGTTGGGGAGCAGTACTTC.